Sequencing of this T cell receptor beta chain was carried out in a study of graft-versus-host responses after intestinal transplantation. Background on the study: Multivisceral, liver-intestinal, or isolated intestinal grafts were transplanted into recipients. Recipients across the board were started on anti-thymocyte globulin induction, then kept on tacrolimus and steroids for around three years. Study-level points and caveats: Allografts of patients with graft-donor T cell macrochimerism showed high graft-versus-host to host-versus-graft clone ratios. Early HvG declines after transplant were associated with peak circulating GvH clone levels.

The table came from immunoSEQ multiplex PCR; TCRdb's copy has only in-frame clones and leaves some out. Counted here are 45,000 to 65,000 clones, almost 95% occurring once; the ten biggest clones make up about 0.4%. About this clone itself: Its antigen is still unknown.

Trimming removed 0 bases from V and 6 bases from J, with 13 bases in between. The CDR3 covers 14 residues. Germline values: CDR1 SGHKS, CDR2 YYEKEE (reference sequence). Sequences were derived from unstimulated CD4+ T cells sorted from spleen or lymph node cells, sampled before transplant. This chain uses TRBV5-5 with TRBJ2-7; possible D gene TRBD1, 6 bases. The TCR comes from a human donor who was the organ donor for an intestinal transplant. CDR3 in DNA: TGTGCCAGCAGCTTGGGGGGACAATTCATCGAGCAGTACTTC. It yields the protein CASSLGGQFIEQYF.